This T cell receptor beta chain was sequenced during a study of blood T cell repertoires in COVID-19. As for the study in general: The United States, Italy and Spain were the sources of the acute and convalescent COVID-19 samples. Nucleic acid was either cDNA or gDNA, and it came from T cells, B-cell-depleted T cells, or PBMCs.

The length of the CDR3 is 13 residues. The germline V and J ends were trimmed by 6 bases and 2 bases, with 10 bases remaining between them. In germline, CDR1 is SGHAT, CDR2 FQNNGV. Authors' analysis steps: Using reference gene primer amplification, nucleated cell counts were estimated. The table came from immunoSEQ multiplex PCR; TCRdb's copy has only in-frame clones and leaves some out. D and trimming were read from the DNA, whereas the V and J calls and clone size are those reported in that table. The sample has 52,000 or so clones, under 85% seen once. The receptor's source is a man between 40 and 49 years old with acute or convalescent COVID-19. This chain joins TRBV11-2 and TRBJ1-2, with D unclear. The sequenced sample was peripheral blood. In DNA form, the CDR3 reads TGTGCCAGCAGTCGAGCGGACAACTATGGCTACACCTTC. It codes for CASSRADNYGYTF.